The next 20 T cell receptor beta chains were all read from a single sample in a study of blood T cells in healthy people across ages. A second PCR, run for about 7 to 11 cycles, used a sample-barcoded 5' primer plus a J-beta primer mix. One entry per CDR3 protein, called by TCRdb with MiXCR from the 5' RACE reads. Of 600,000 or so distinct CDR3 sequences detected, roughly 31% appear once; the ten largest clones hold around 16%. Sequencing was performed on blood. All receptors derive from an elderly woman in good health.

The chain uses TRBV4-2 and TRBJ1-5; TRBD1 matches 9 bases. The ends lost 3 bases at V and 5 bases at J; junction bases unmatched: 2. Germline CDR1 reads LGHNA; CDR2 reads YNFKEQ. This CDR3 region has 14 residues. Here the CDR3 DNA reads TGTGCCAGCAGCCAGGGGACAGGGCATCAGCCCCAGCATTTT. Protein sequence: CASSQGTGHQPQHF.

This clonotype appeared a few times. This chain joins TRBV6-2 or TRBV6-3 and TRBJ1-5; TRBD1 aligns across 8 bases. This CDR3 has 15 residues. The J segment lost 7 bases and the V segment lost 7 bases, leaving 12 bases of the junction unmatched. Germline assignment: CDR1 MNHEY and CDR2 SVGEGT. This CDR3 reads CASTPGDRQGQPQHF. The CDR3 region has the DNA TGTGCCAGCACCCCCGGGGACAGGCAAGGCCAGCCCCAGCATTTT.

This clonotype was observed at least ten times. The chain uses TRBV20-1 and TRBJ1-5; D is possibly TRBD1 (5 bases). V lost 1 base and J lost 2, with 12 bases in between. Germline assignment: CDR1 DFQATT and CDR2 SNEGSKA (reference sequence). The CDR3 consists of 15 residues. The chain's CDR3 is CSARVIGAGNQPQHF. DNA for the CDR3: TGCAGTGCTAGAGTGATAGGGGCAGGCAATCAGCCCCAGCATTTT.

This clonotype was seen a handful of times. A read error may explain this, as a much larger clone is one base away. The J gene is TRBJ1-2, the V gene TRBV7-2, with D hard to call. The V gene lost 5 bases and the J gene lost 5 bases, with 21 bases spanning the gap. The CDR3 runs 16 residues. From germline, CDR1 is SGHTA and CDR2 FQGNSA. The CDR3 region is CASSLSSASGGYGYTF. Written as DNA, the CDR3 is TGTGCCAGCAGCCTAAGTTCGGCTAGCGGCGGGTATGGCTACACCTTC.

DNA of the CDR3: TGCAGTGCTAGACCTTCCGACAGGCCAAGCACAGATACGCAGTATTTT. Amino acids: CSARPSDRPSTDTQYF. The genes are TRBV20-1 and TRBJ2-3; maybe TRBD1 (6 bases). Germline-derived CDR1 and CDR2 are DFQATT and SNEGSKA (reference sequence). The V end was cut by 2 bases, the J end by 0 bases, with 15 bases between. The CDR3 loop spans 16 amino acids.

The genes are TRBV20-1 and TRBJ1-1; TRBD1 agrees at 8 bases. There are 13 residues in the CDR3. Trimming at V came to 0 bases and at J to 12 bases, leaving 9 bases not matched to a gene. In germline, CDR1 is DFQATT, CDR2 SNEGSKA (reference sequence). CDR3 in amino acids: CSARDSDRGTPFF. Written as DNA, the CDR3 is TGCAGTGCTAGAGATTCCGACAGGGGAACGCCTTTCTTT.

This clonotype was counted at least ten times. This sequence joins TRBV20-1 and TRBJ1-1; D not certain. Trimming left V 1 base short and J 3 bases short, with 9 bases between. Germline V gene data show CDR1 as DFQATT and CDR2 as SNEGSKA (reference sequence). This CDR3 comprises 13 residues. Here the CDR3 DNA reads TGCAGTGCTAGAGCGCACACAGACACTGAAGCTTTCTTT. Its translation is CSARAHTDTEAFF.

This clonotype appeared many times. The V and J genes are TRBV6-5 and TRBJ2-1; TRBD2 agrees at 14 bases. CDR3 length: 17 amino acids. J was trimmed by 5 bases and V by 7 bases; bases with no gene match: 10. Germline CDR1 MNHEY, CDR2 SVGAGI. This chain's CDR3 is CASTKSGTSGGNNEQFF. The CDR3 DNA follows: TGTGCCAGCACTAAAAGTGGGACTAGCGGGGGTAACAATGAGCAGTTCTTC.

This sequence joins TRBV7-3 and TRBJ1-1; 7 bases agree with TRBD1. Germline V gives CDR1 SGHTA, CDR2 FQGTGA. Unmatched junction bases numbered 10, after V lost 5 bases and J lost 4 bases. CDR3 length: 15 amino acids. The CDR3 DNA is TGTGCCAGCAGCACAGAGGCAGGGGGAGGCACTGAAGCTTTCTTT. This translates into CASSTEAGGGTEAFF.

A note on this clonotype: A much more abundant neighbour one base away suggests this may be a read error. The genes are TRBV6-5 and TRBJ1-2; TRBD1 might be the D (6 bases). Per the germline V gene, CDR1 is MNHEY and CDR2 is SVGAGI. V was clipped by 5 bases and J by 8 bases, with 15 bases between them. This CDR3 is 13 amino acids long. Here the CDR3 reads CASSGTPYGGYTF. In DNA form, the CDR3 reads TGTGCCAGCAGTGGGACACCCTATGGGGGCTACACCTTC.

This clonotype has just a few counts. V usage is TRBV5-4 and J usage is TRBJ1-2; D gene uncertain. Germline CDR1 reads SGHNT; CDR2 reads YYREEE (reference sequence). This CDR3 contains 13 residues. V was cut by 1 base and J by 4 bases, with 8 bases left in between. The CDR3, as DNA: TGTGCCAGCAGCTTGACTCGAGCCTATGGCTACACCTTC. Translation gives CASSLTRAYGYTF.

This clonotype was recorded many times. The CDR3 DNA is TGTGCCAGCAGCCAGACCCCTCCTTACGAGCAGTACTTC. Translated, it gives CASSQTPPYEQYF. This sequence joins TRBV4-2 and TRBJ2-7; no definite D call. From germline, CDR1 is LGHNA and CDR2 YNFKEQ. V was trimmed by 3 bases and J by 4 bases, leaving 10 bases between them. The CDR3 covers 13 residues.

This clonotype was seen at least ten times. The chain combines TRBV10-3 with TRBJ1-1; 11 bases map to TRBD1. The CDR3 sequence is 15 residues long. The germline CDR1 and CDR2 sequences are ENHRY and SYGVKD. V shed 5 bases and J 1 base; nucleotides not matched to a gene: 3. In nucleotides, the CDR3 is TGTGCCATCAGTCAAGGACAGGGGGCGAACACTGAAGCTTTCTTT. This codes for CAISQGQGANTEAFF.

This clonotype was seen repeatedly, ten times or more. The genes are TRBV7-2 and TRBJ2-3; the D gene is possibly TRBD2 (5 bases). Trimming stripped 8 bases from V and 1 base from J, with 16 bases between. The CDR3 contains 15 residues. Germline CDR1 is SGHTA and CDR2 is FQGNSA. The chain's CDR3 is CASQRLASRTDTQYF. The CDR3 DNA follows: TGTGCCAGCCAACGGCTGGCTAGCCGCACAGATACGCAGTATTTT.

This clonotype has at least ten counts. The genes are TRBV24-1 and TRBJ1-2, with D maybe TRBD1 (6 bases). The CDR3 runs 15 residues. V lost 9 bases, J lost 0 bases, and 16 bases lay in between. Germline V gene lookup returns CDR1 KGHDR and CDR2 SFDVKD. CDR3 DNA sequence: TGTGCCACCGCGGGGGCAGGCAGCGCTAACTATGGCTACACCTTC. Protein sequence: CATAGAGSANYGYTF.

The V and J genes are TRBV7-8 and TRBJ2-1; perhaps TRBD2 as D (6 bases). The V gene's germline CDR1 is SGHVS and CDR2 FQNEAQ. The CDR3 is 16 residues long. V lost 4 bases and J lost 3, with 16 bases in between. The CDR3: CASSSARGENYNEQFF. As DNA, the CDR3 is TGTGCCAGCAGCTCCGCGCGGGGAGAAAACTACAATGAGCAGTTCTTC.

In its sample, this clonotype was seen a few times. The chain links TRBV6-5 to TRBJ1-5; 7 bases match TRBD1. The CDR3 has 13 amino acids. V was pared by 11 bases and J by 7 bases, with 11 bases of the junction left unmatched. CDR1 MNHEY and CDR2 SVGAGI come from the germline V gene. The CDR3 spells CAAREGAGQPQHF. CDR3 in DNA: TGTGCCGCCAGGGAGGGGGCAGGACAGCCCCAGCATTTT.

The gene calls are TRBV20-1 and TRBJ2-5; 12 bases are a match to TRBD2. Germline CDR1 DFQATT, CDR2 SNEGSKA (reference sequence). CDR3 size: 16 residues. The V and J ends lost 6 bases and 11 bases, in that order; junction bases with no gene match: 19. The CDR3 bases are TGCAGTGCCGAACCCGGAACTAGCGGGGGGAACAATGAGCAGTACTTC. Amino acid sequence: CSAEPGTSGGNNEQYF.

The CDR3 sequence is CASSGSRTGELFF. CDR3 bases: TGTGCCAGCTCTGGCAGTCGCACCGGGGAGCTGTTTTTT. This chain connects TRBV11-3 to TRBJ2-2; no reliable D call. Germline CDR1 SGHNT, CDR2 YENEEA. This CDR3 spans 13 amino acids. V was trimmed by 8 bases and J by 4 bases, leaving 11 bases between them.

The J gene is TRBJ2-3, the V gene TRBV20-1; 9 bases are shared with TRBD1. Trimming at V came to 6 bases and at J to 5 bases, leaving 9 bases not matched to a gene. Germline-derived CDR1 and CDR2 are DFQATT and SNEGSKA (reference sequence). CDR3 length: 14 residues. CDR3 region: CSALSGTGRDTQYF. The CDR3 DNA is TGCAGTGCCCTCTCCGGGACAGGGAGAGATACGCAGTATTTT.